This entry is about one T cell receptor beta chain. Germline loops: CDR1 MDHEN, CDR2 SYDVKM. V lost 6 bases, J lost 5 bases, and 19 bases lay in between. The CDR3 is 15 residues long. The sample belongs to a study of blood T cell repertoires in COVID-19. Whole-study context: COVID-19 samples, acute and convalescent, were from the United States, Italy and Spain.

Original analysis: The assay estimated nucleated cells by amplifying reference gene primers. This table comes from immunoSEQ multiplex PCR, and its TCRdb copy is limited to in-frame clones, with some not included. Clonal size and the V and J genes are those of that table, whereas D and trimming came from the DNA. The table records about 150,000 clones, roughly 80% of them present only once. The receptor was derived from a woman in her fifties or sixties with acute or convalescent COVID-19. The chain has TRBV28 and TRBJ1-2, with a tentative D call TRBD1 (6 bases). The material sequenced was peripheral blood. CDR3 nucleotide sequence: TGTGCCAGCAGCACTGGGGGCGCTTTGGGGTATGGCTACACCTTC. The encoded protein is CASSTGGALGYGYTF.